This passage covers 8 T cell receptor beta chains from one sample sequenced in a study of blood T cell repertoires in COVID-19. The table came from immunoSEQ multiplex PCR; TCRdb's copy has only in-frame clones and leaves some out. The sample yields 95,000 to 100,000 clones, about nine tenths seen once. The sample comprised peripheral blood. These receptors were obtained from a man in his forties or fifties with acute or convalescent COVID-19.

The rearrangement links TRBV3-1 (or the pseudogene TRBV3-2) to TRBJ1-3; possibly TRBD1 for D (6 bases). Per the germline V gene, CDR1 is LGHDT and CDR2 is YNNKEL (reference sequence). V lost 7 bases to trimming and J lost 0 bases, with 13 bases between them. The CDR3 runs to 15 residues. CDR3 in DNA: TGTGCCAGCACCCGGACAGCTTCCTCTGGAAACACCATATATTTT. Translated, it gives CASTRTASSGNTIYF.

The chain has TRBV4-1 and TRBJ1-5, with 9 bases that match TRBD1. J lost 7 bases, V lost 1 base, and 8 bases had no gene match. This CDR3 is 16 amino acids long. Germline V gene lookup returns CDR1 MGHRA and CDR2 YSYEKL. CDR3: CASSQGGTGMRQPQHF. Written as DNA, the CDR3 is TGCGCCAGCAGCCAAGGAGGGACAGGGATGAGGCAGCCCCAGCATTTT.

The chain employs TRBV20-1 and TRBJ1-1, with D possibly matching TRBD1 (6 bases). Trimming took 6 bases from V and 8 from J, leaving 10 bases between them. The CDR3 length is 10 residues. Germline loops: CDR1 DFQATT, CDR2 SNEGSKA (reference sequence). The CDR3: CSAGGAEAFF. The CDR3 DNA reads TGCAGTGCCGGGGGGGCCGAAGCTTTCTTT.

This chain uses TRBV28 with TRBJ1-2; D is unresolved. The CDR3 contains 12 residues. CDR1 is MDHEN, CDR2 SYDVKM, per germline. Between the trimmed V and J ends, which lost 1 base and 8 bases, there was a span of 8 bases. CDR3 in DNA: TGTGCCAGCAGTTTATTGGGCCGGGGCTACACCTTC. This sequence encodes CASSLLGRGYTF.

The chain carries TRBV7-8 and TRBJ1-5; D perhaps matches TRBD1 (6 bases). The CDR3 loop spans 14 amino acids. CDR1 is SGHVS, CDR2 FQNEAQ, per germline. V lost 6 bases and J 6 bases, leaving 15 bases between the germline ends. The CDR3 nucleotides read TGTGCCAGCAGACGGACCGAACAGGGTCAGCCCCAGCATTTT. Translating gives CASRRTEQGQPQHF.

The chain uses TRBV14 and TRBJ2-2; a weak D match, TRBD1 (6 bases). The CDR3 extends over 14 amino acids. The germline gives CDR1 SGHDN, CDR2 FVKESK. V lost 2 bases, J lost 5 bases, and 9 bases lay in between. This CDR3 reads CASSQLTGTGELFF. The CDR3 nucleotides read TGTGCCAGCAGCCAACTAACAGGGACCGGGGAGCTGTTTTTT.

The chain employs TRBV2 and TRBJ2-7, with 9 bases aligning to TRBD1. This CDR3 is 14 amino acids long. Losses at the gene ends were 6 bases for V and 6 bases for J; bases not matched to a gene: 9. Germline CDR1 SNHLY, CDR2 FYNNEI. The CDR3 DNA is TGTGCCAGCAGACTACAGGGGGCGGTTGGCGAGCAGTACTTC. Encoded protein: CASRLQGAVGEQYF.

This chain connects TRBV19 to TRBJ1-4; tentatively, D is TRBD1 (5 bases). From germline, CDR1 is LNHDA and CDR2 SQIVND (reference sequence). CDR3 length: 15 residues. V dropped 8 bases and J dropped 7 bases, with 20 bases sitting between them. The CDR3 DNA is TGTGCCAGTTCTAACTATGGGAGGGGCGCTGAAAAACTGTTTTTT. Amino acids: CASSNYGRGAEKLFF.